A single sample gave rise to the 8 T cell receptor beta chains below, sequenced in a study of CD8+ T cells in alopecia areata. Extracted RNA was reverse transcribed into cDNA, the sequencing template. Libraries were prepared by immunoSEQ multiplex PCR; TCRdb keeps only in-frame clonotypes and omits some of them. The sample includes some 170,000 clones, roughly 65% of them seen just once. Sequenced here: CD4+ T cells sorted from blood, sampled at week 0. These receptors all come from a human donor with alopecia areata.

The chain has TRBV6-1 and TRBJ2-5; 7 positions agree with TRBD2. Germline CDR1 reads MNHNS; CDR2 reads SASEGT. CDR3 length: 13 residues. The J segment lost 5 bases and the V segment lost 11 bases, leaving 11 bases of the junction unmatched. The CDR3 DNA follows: TGTGCCGTGGGAGGGGTGCTGGGCGAGACCCAGTACTTC. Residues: CAVGGVLGETQYF.

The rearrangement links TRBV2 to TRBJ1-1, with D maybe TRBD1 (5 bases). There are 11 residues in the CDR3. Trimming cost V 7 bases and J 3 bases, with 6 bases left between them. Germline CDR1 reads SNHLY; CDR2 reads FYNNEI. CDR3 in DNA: TGTGCCAGCAAACAGGACACTGAAGCTTTCTTT. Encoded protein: CASKQDTEAFF.

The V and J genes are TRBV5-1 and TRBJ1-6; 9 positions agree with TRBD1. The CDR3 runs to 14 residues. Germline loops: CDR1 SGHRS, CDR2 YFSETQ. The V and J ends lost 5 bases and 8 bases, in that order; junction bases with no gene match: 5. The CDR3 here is CASSSTGGDSPLHF. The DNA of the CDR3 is TGCGCCAGCAGTTCAACAGGGGGCGATTCACCCCTCCACTTT.

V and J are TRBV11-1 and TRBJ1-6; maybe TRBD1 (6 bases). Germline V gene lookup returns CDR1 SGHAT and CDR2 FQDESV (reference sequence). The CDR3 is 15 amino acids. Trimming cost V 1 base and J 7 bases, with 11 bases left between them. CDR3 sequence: CASSLGGQKNSPLHF. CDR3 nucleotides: TGTGCCAGCAGCTTAGGCGGACAGAAAAATTCACCCCTCCACTTT.

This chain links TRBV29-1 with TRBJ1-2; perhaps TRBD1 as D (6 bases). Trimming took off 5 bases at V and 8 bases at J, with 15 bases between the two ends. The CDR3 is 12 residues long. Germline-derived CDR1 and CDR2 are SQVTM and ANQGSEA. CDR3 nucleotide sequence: TGCAGCGTTCCCCACAGGGTCTACGGCTACACCTTC. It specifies CSVPHRVYGYTF.

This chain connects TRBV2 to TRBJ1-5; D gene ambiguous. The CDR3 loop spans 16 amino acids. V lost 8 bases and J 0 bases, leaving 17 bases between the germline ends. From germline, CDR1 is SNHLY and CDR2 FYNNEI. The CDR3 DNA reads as TGTGCCAGCGGAGAAGTGATAGGTGATAGCAATCAGCCCCAGCATTTT. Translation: CASGEVIGDSNQPQHF.

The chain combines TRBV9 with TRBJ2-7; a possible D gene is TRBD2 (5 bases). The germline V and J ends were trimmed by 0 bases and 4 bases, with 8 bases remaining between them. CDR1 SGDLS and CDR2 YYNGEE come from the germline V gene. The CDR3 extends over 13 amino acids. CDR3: CASSVDGGYEQYF. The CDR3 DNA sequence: TGTGCCAGCAGCGTAGACGGAGGATACGAGCAGTACTTC.

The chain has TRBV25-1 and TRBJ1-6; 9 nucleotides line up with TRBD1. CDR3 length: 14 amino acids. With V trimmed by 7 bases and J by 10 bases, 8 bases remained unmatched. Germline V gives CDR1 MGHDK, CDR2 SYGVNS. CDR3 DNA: TGTGCCAGCACCGGGACAGGGCTTTTGTCACCCCTCCACTTT. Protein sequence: CASTGTGLLSPLHF.